The 2 T cell receptor beta chains given below trace back to one sample, sequenced in a study of OX40 agonist ivuxolimab in advanced cancers. Assay: immunoSEQ multiplex PCR; the TCRdb copy retains only in-frame clones and omits some. The top ten hold around 2.7% of the sample, which has around 100,000 clones, 90% to 95% seen once. The starting material was CD4+ or CD8+ T cells sorted from blood, obtained in a trial of the OX40 agonist ivuxolimab. The receptors were sampled from an adult with an advanced solid tumor such as melanoma, head and neck, liver or kidney cancer.

The chain has TRBV27 and TRBJ2-7; 11 positions agree with TRBD2. Germline trimming cut 3 bases from V and 4 bases from J; bases unmatched to any gene: 5. This CDR3 contains 15 residues. Germline values: CDR1 MNHEY, CDR2 SMNVEV (reference sequence). The CDR3 spells CASSFQGTSGYEQYF. Here the CDR3 DNA reads TGTGCCAGCAGTTTTCAAGGGACTAGCGGTTACGAGCAGTACTTC.

This clone was detected once. J is TRBJ2-1 and V is TRBV9; TRBD1 is a possible D gene (5 bases). The germline V gene has CDR1 SGDLS and CDR2 YYNGEE. Trimming pared 4 bases from V and 4 bases from J, leaving 18 bases between. The CDR3 has 16 amino acids. The CDR3 nucleotides are TGTGCCAGCAGCTCCTCGGCAGGGCGCACTTACAATGAGCAGTTCTTC. Its translation: CASSSSAGRTYNEQFF.